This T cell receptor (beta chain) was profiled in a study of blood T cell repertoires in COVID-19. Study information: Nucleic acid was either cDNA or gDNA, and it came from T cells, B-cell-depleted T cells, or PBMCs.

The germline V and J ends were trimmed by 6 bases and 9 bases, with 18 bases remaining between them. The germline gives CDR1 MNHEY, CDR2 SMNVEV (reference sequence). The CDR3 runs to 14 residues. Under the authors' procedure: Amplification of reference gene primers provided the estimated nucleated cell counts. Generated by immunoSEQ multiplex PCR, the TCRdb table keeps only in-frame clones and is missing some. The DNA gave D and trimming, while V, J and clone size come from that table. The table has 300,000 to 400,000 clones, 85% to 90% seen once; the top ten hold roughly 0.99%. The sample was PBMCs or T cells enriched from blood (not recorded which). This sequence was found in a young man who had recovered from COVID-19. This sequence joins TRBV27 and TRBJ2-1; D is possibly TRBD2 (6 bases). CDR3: CASSRVSGGSEQFF. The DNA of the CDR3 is TGTGCCAGCAGCCGCGTTTCCGGGGGTAGTGAGCAGTTCTTC.